This passage covers 22 T cell receptor beta chains from one sample sequenced in a study of Graves' ophthalmopathy and Graves' hyperthyroidism (dated by TCRdb to between 2018 and 2020). Sequencer: Illumina HiSeq 2000. For repertoire sequencing, the TCR beta CDR3 regions were amplified from RNA transcripts. HTBI primers and the Qiagen OneStep RT-PCR kit were used in a first-round RT-PCR, which was followed by a second-round multiplex PCR, size selection and purification. Using fastp at Q25 and MiXCR, TCRdb reprocessed the public reads and kept productive beta chains. CDR3 protein duplicates are merged, each entry listing the most common genes and DNA. The sample profile shows roughly 600,000 distinct CDR3 sequences; approximately 37% of them were found once. Together, the top ten hold around 4% of the sample. Material for sequencing was peripheral blood or thyroid tissue (not recorded which). These receptor sequences come from an adult man with Graves' hyperthyroidism.

Note on this clonotype: A much larger clone differs from this one at a single base, so this may be a read error. V and J are TRBV7-9 and TRBJ1-2, with D possibly TRBD1 on 6 matching bases. Germline V CDR1 and CDR2: SEHNR, FQNEAQ (reference sequence). The CDR3 contains 13 residues. The CDR3 DNA reads TGTGCCAGCAGCTTCGGGGGGCTCTATGGCCACACCTTC. Its translation is CASSFGGLYGHTF.

Turning to this clonotype: One junction end disagrees with the germline gene, perhaps due to a read error. The CDR3 region has the DNA TGTGCCAGCAGTGACGGGGGACCCTTCCACTTT. Protein sequence: CASSDGGPFHF. The V and J genes are TRBV10-3 and TRBJ1-6; tentatively, D is TRBD1 (5 bases). Germline V lookup: CDR1 ENHRY, CDR2 SYGVKD. The CDR3 extends over 11 amino acids.

This clonotype was counted at least ten times. This chain uses TRBV5-1 with TRBJ2-5, with 8 positions matching TRBD1. Losses at the gene ends were 0 bases for V and 5 bases for J; bases not matched to a gene: 3. CDR1 and CDR2 from the germline V gene are SGHRS and YFSETQ. The length of the CDR3 is 14 residues. This CDR3 reads CASSLDRGKETQYF. CDR3 sequence (DNA): TGCGCCAGCAGCTTGGACAGGGGGAAGGAGACCCAGTACTTC. Drawing the rest from reference TRBV5-1 and TRBJ2-5, the complete variable domain is KAGVTQTPRYLIKTRGQQVTLSCSPISGHRSVSWYQQTPGQGLQFLFEYFSETQRNKGNFPGRFSGRQFSNSRSEMNVSTLELGDSALYLCASSLDRGKETQYFGPGTRLLVL.

Notes on this clonotype: No conserved phenylalanine or tryptophan is present at the end of the CDR3, so a read error is the likely explanation. Because the CDR3's place on the DNA is in doubt, the DNA is left out and the CDR3 is given as listed by TCRdb. V usage is TRBV10-3 and J usage is TRBJ1-6. 8 amino acids form the CDR3, both terminal residues included. CDR1 ENHRY and CDR2 SYGVKD come from the germline V gene. This CDR3 reads CAISELRT.

This clonotype was seen ten or more times. The chain uses TRBV6-6 and TRBJ1-5; D perhaps matches TRBD1 (6 bases). Germline CDR1 MNHNY, CDR2 SVGAGI (reference sequence). Trimming shortened V by 7 bases and J by 2 bases, and 12 bases separated the two germline ends. The CDR3 runs to 14 residues. CDR3 bases: TGTGCCAGCACAACAGGGTCTGGCAATCAGCCCCAGCATTTT. Translation gives CASTTGSGNQPQHF.

Details on this clonotype: This could be a read error, since a much larger clone is one nucleotide away. The chain couples TRBV19 to TRBJ2-2, with TRBD1 identical over 8 bases. The CDR3 has 15 amino acids. Germline V gene sequence: CDR1 LNHDA, CDR2 SQIVND (reference sequence). The CDR3 loop reads CASRHSGTGVGEPFF. CDR3 coding DNA: TGTGCCAGTAGGCACTCCGGGACAGGAGTCGGGGAGCCGTTTTTT.

This clonotype was recorded a few times. This chain links TRBV7-9 with TRBJ2-7; tentatively, D is TRBD1 (6 bases). The CDR3 sequence is 15 residues long. Looked up from germline, CDR1 is SEHNR and CDR2 is FQNEAQ (reference sequence). Trimming took off 5 bases at V and 3 bases at J, with 17 bases between the two ends. The CDR3 protein is CASSVAQGEIYEQYF. CDR3 DNA sequence: TGTGCCAGCAGCGTGGCACAGGGTGAAATCTACGAGCAGTACTTC. Full variable domain (missing parts from reference TRBV7-9 and TRBJ2-7): DTGVSQNPRHKITKRGQNVTFRCDPISEHNRLYWYRQTLGQGPEFLTYFQNEAQLEKSRLLSDRFSAERPKGSFSTLEIQRTEQGDSAMYLCASSVAQGEIYEQYFGPGTRLTVT.

This clonotype was picked up one time. The chain recombines TRBV20-1 with TRBJ1-5; 9 nucleotides line up with TRBD1. Germline V gene data show CDR1 as DFQATT and CDR2 as SNEGSKA (reference sequence). The CDR3 totals 13 residues. V shed 6 bases and J 4 bases; nucleotides not matched to a gene: 4. CDR3 bases: TGCAGTGCCACCGACAGGGGGAATCAGCCCCAGCATTTT. This codes for CSATDRGNQPQHF.

Regarding this clonotype: A clone one base away is much larger, so this may be a read error. The chain combines TRBV2 with TRBJ1-3; D gene ambiguous. The V end lost 3 bases, the J end lost 4 bases, and 16 bases lay between the germline ends. Germline assignment: CDR1 SNHLY and CDR2 FYNNEI. The CDR3 spans 16 residues. CDR3 in amino acids: CASSDSSESSGNTIYF. As DNA, the CDR3 is TGTGCCAGCAGTGACTCCTCGGAGTCGTCCGGAAACACCATATATTTT.

In this sample, this clonotype turned up many times. The chain uses TRBV19 and TRBJ1-1; 8 bases agree with TRBD1. Trimming removed 4 bases from V and 4 bases from J; junction bases left unmatched: 2. Per the germline V gene, CDR1 is LNHDA and CDR2 is SQIVND (reference sequence). This CDR3 is built from 13 residues. DNA of the CDR3: TGTGCCAGTAGTAGTACAGGGGGCACTGAAGCTTTCTTT. It specifies CASSSTGGTEAFF.

This clonotype was seen ten or more times. The chain joins TRBV7-6 to TRBJ2-2; D is unresolved. Germline-derived CDR1 and CDR2 are SGHVS and FNYEAQ. The CDR3 has 13 amino acids. V dropped 4 bases and J dropped 6 bases, with 9 bases sitting between them. The CDR3 DNA sequence: TGTGCCAGCAGCTCCTCGTCGGCCGGGGAGCTGTTTTTT. This gives the protein CASSSSSAGELFF.

This clonotype occurred a few times. The J gene is TRBJ1-2, the V gene TRBV20-1; D is unclear. V was clipped by 3 bases and J by 7 bases, with 12 bases between them. The CDR3 has 12 residues. Looked up from germline, CDR1 is DFQATT and CDR2 is SNEGSKA (reference sequence). This CDR3 is CSARWRVGGYTF. The CDR3 DNA is TGCAGTGCTAGGTGGAGGGTAGGTGGCTACACCTTC.

DNA of the CDR3: TGTGCCAGCAGCCCCCGACAGGGGAGACTCAGAAACACCATATATTTT. This codes for CASSPRQGRLRNTIYF. The chain couples TRBV7-9 to TRBJ1-3, with 8 bases matching TRBD1. Germline V gene data show CDR1 as SEHNR and CDR2 as FQNEAQ (reference sequence). Trimming took 5 bases from V and 5 from J; bases not matched to a gene: 11. The length of the CDR3 is 16 residues.

The sample holds many counts of this clonotype. The V and J genes are TRBV13 and TRBJ2-2; D gene ambiguous. The germline V and J ends were trimmed by 11 bases and 1 base, with 5 bases remaining between them. The CDR3 runs 11 residues. From germline, CDR1 is PRHDT and CDR2 FYEKMQ (reference sequence). The CDR3: CASGNTGELFF. In DNA, the CDR3 is TGTGCCTCCGGGAACACCGGGGAGCTGTTTTTT. The full variable domain, in which reference TRBV13 and TRBJ2-2 provide the parts outside the CDR3, is AAGVIQSPRHLIKEKRETATLKCYPIPRHDTVYWYQQGPGQDPQFLISFYEKMQSDKGSIPDRFSAQQFSDYHSELNMSSLELGDSALYFCASGNTGELFFGEGSRLTVL.

As for this clonotype: Just one base apart from a much larger clone, this may be a read error. This chain connects TRBV12-3 or TRBV12-4 to TRBJ1-1, with D possibly TRBD1 on 6 matching bases. Between the trimmed V and J ends, which lost 4 bases and 8 bases, there was a span of 17 bases. CDR3 length: 14 residues. The CDR3 DNA sequence: TGTGCCAGCAGTTCTCAGGGGACGCGGACGGAAGCTTTCTTT. It encodes CASSSQGTRTEAFF.

At least ten counts were recorded for this clonotype. The chain carries TRBV7-8 and TRBJ2-7; 9 bases align to TRBD2. Trimming took 1 base from V and 4 from J; bases not matched to a gene: 2. The CDR3 has 14 residues. Germline V gene sequence: CDR1 SGHVS, CDR2 FQNEAQ. CDR3 loop: CASSLGSGGYEQYF. The CDR3 DNA reads TGTGCCAGCAGCTTAGGTAGCGGGGGTTACGAGCAGTACTTC. Full variable domain (missing parts from reference TRBV7-8 and TRBJ2-7): GAGVSQSPRYKVAKRGQDVALRCDPISGHVSLFWYQQALGQGPEFLTYFQNEAQLDKSGLPSDRFFAERPEGSVSTLKIQRTQQEDSAVYLCASSLGSGGYEQYFGPGTRLTVT.

This clonotype turned up a few times. This chain links TRBV5-5 with TRBJ1-4; 8 bases are shared with TRBD1. The CDR3 spans 15 residues. V shed 4 bases, J shed 6 bases, and the junction held 8 bases outside the gene matches. Germline CDR1 is SGHKS and CDR2 is YYEKEE (reference sequence). CDR3 residues: CASSEGQGGHEKLFF. As DNA, the CDR3 is TGTGCCAGCAGCGAAGGACAGGGAGGACATGAAAAACTGTTTTTT. The variable domain in full, completed from reference TRBV5-5 and TRBJ1-4, reads DAGVTQSPTHLIKTRGQQVTLRCSPISGHKSVSWYQQVLGQGPQFIFQYYEKEERGRGNFPDRFSARQFPNYSSELNVNALLLGDSALYLCASSEGQGGHEKLFFGSGTQLSVL.

In this sample, this clonotype turned up many times. This sequence joins TRBV5-6 and TRBJ1-1; weak D call: TRBD1 (5 bases). Germline assignment: CDR1 SGHDT and CDR2 YYEEEE. The CDR3 extends over 15 amino acids. Trimming shortened V by 0 bases and J by 1 base, and 10 bases separated the two germline ends. CDR3 protein: CASSLAGHGNTEAFF. The DNA for the CDR3 is TGTGCCAGCAGCTTGGCAGGACACGGGAACACTGAAGCTTTCTTT.

The rearrangement joins TRBV4-2 to TRBJ1-6, with TRBD1 identical over 8 bases. V was clipped by 1 base and J by 7 bases; unmatched bases: 3. This CDR3 spans 15 amino acids. Germline CDR1 LGHNA, CDR2 YNFKEQ. CDR3 DNA: TGTGCCAGCAGCCAAGGACAGGGGTTCAATTCACCCCTCCACTTT. This encodes CASSQGQGFNSPLHF.

The CDR3: CASSLTPRGVYNSPLHF. In DNA, the CDR3 is TGTGCCAGCAGCTTAACCCCCAGGGGGGTCTATAATTCACCCCTCCACTTT. The J gene is TRBJ1-6, the V gene TRBV7-8, with 7 bases aligning to TRBD1. The J segment lost 3 bases and the V segment lost 2 bases, leaving 7 bases of the junction unmatched. The CDR3 is 17 residues long. Germline lookup yields CDR1 SGHVS and CDR2 FQNEAQ. The full variable domain, rest sourced from reference TRBV7-8 and TRBJ1-6, is GAGVSQSPRYKVAKRGQDVALRCDPISGHVSLFWYQQALGQGPEFLTYFQNEAQLDKSGLPSDRFFAERPEGSVSTLKIQRTQQEDSAVYLCASSLTPRGVYNSPLHFGNGTRLTVT.

A note on this clonotype: A much larger clonotype is one base distant, so this may be a read error. The rearrangement uses TRBV2 and TRBJ1-1, with a possible D match to TRBD1 (5 bases). This CDR3 is built from 13 residues. V dropped 3 bases and J dropped 7 bases, with 12 bases sitting between them. Germline values: CDR1 SNHLY, CDR2 FYNNEI. CDR3 coding DNA: TGTGCCAGCAGTGATCAGGGTAGGGGTGAAGCTTTCTTT. Translated, it gives CASSDQGRGEAFF.

This chain uses TRBV12-3 or TRBV12-4 with TRBJ2-2; 7 positions agree with TRBD2. V shed 2 bases, J shed 0 bases, and the junction held 6 bases outside the gene matches. CDR3 length equals 17 residues. In nucleotides, the CDR3 is TGTGCCAGCAGTTTAAGGGAGGGCCCGGCGAACACCGGGGAGCTGTTTTTT. This gives the protein CASSLREGPANTGELFF.